This T cell receptor (beta chain) is drawn from a study of shared clonotypes between healthy human individuals (TCRdb year 2020). Some background on the complete study: The cohort included three men and a couple of women between 18 and 49 years of age. Each donor's leukapheresis produced roughly between about 0.8 and 8.9 billion PBMCs. Per donor, three plates each were used for CD4 naive and CD4 memory, two for CD8 naive, and one for CD8 memory. To estimate repertoire size and how much clonotype sharing occurs between individuals, the study deeply sequenced the blood TCR repertoires of 4 to 6 healthy adults. Libraries were prepared and TCR repertoires were sequenced by different laboratories using diverse techniques, in order to increase sequencing depth and limit assay-specific biases.

TCR CDR3 regions were amplified from genomic DNA by multiplex PCR using the deep immunoSEQ assay. Genomic DNA extracted from each cell subset was distributed evenly over all wells of several immunoSEQ 96-well plates, and each plate served as one replicate. For sorted subsets, 200 ng of genomic DNA, equivalent to 30,000 or so T cell genomes, went into each replicate PCR. The purified libraries were quantified using a Qubit 3.0 fluorometer, sized with a Bioanalyzer 2100, and then quantified again using the KAPA Library Quantification kit. Every immunoSEQ 96-well plate was sequenced on a separate single-read 150-cycle Illumina NextSeq 550 flow cell. The paper's processing steps were these. Because the immunoSEQ output included only junctional sequences and no quality scores, the filtering could not be the same as the filtering used for full-length reads. Sequences were annotated with PyIR, a Python wrapper for IgBLAST v1.9, and V/J genes and CDR3 were assigned using IMGT germline references. Reads were filtered out if the reads had weak V/J assignments (E-value above 1e-6), no CDR3, stop codons, out-of-frame junctions, or ambiguous translated residues. V3J clonotypes were defined as sequences sharing an identical inferred V gene, J gene, and CDR3 amino acid sequence. Percentage overlap between repertoires was computed as shared unique clonotypes divided by the size of the smaller repertoire. Richness of each repertoire was evaluated using RTK rarefaction, the Chao1 estimator, and Recon v2.1 estimates of unobserved clonotypes. For all TCRbeta clonotypes obtained by the gDNA method from a handful of donors, generation probabilities were computed with OLGA. Imported from immuneACCESS, the table was reduced by TCRdb to in-frame sequences with V and J called. These copies leave out some clones; in studies compared against another copy, an unresolved V gene accounts for under half, and the cause of the remainder is not known. The DNA gave D and trimming, while V, J and clone size come from that table. The sample table lists about 870,000 clones, 80% to 95% of them with a count of one. Clones ranked in the top ten supply less than 25% of the sample.

Points on this clone: The antigen it binds to is not known. Per-base quality was not reported, and no clone a single base away is much larger than it.

CD8 naive samples consisted of CD45RO-negative cells that were positively selected for CCR7, yielding a CD45RA+CCR7+ population without TemRA cells. Healthy HIV-negative adults with no recently reported acute infections or vaccinations were included as donors. Every donor was a Caucasian adult living in Nashville, Tennessee, USA. Blood was collected by leukapheresis, and PBMCs were isolated by Ficoll-Histopaque density gradient centrifugation and then cryopreserved in liquid nitrogen vapor phase. Analytical flow cytometry was used to check the purity and quantity of every magnetically sorted T cell population. From each sorted fraction, genomic DNA was isolated and quantified by UV absorbance on a Nanodrop 2000c. Findings and caveats that apply to the study as a whole: Only blood was sampled, and tissue TCR repertoires likely differ from those in blood. Naive subsets generally had larger estimated clonotype richness than memory subsets. Even with the large sequencing depth, rarefaction of the sorted-subset datasets indicated that sequencing was incomplete. Pairwise subsampling indicated that sequencing depth was expected to affect the degree of clonotype sharing among donors. Clonotypes shared by all four sorted-subset donors showed higher generation probabilities than non-shared clonotypes. Because the study included a small number of donors, the genetic and exposure-history diversity represented was limited. Sharing across four donors was observed for approximately 5% of naive CD4, over 3% of naive CD8, over 2% of memory CD4, and less than 0.45% of memory CD8 clonotypes.

The TCR sequence derives from a man aged 25 to 40 in good health. The source material was naive CD8+ T cells sorted from blood. In light of the paper, this sample's cell subset or site label describes: CD45RA+CCR7+.

The DNA sequence is as follows: TGTGCCAGCAGCTCACGACTAGCGGGAGCTTCCGGGGAGCTGTTTTTT. Its protein is CASSSRLAGASGELFF. Recombination connected TRBV7-9 to TRBJ2-2, with TRBD2 identical over 12 junction bases. From its cysteine to its phenylalanine, the CDR3 spans 16 amino acids. The retained sequence is limited to the CDR3, 48 bases, with the frame set at the first base. Trimming removed 4 bases from V and 6 bases from J; the gene matches leave 6 bases unexplained. From the germline V gene (reference sequence), CDR1 is SEHNR and CDR2 is FQNEAQ. With the rest looked up from the reference TRBV7-9 and TRBJ2-2 genes rather than sequenced, the full variable domain is DTGVSQNPRHKITKRGQNVTFRCDPISEHNRLYWYRQTLGQGPEFLTYFQNEAQLEKSRLLSDRFSAERPKGSFSTLEIQRTEQGDSAMYLCASSSRLAGASGELFFGEGSRLTVL.